Following are 16 T cell receptor beta chains from one sample sequenced in a study of T cells after posttransplantation cyclophosphamide. Clones were sequenced by immunoSEQ multiplex PCR, and TCRdb holds only the in-frame ones, with some missing. The table lists more than 40,000 clones, with no singletons. Material: PBMCs. The receptors were gathered from a middle-aged man in good health, CMV-negative, and a related stem cell transplant donor.

This clone occurred many times. One end of the junction fails to match germline, which may point to a read error. The V gene is TRBV28, the J gene TRBJ1-2, with TRBD1 matching 7 bases. Germline CDR1 and CDR2: MDHEN and SYDVKM. The CDR3 has 12 amino acids. This chain's CDR3 is CATSNTGEGYTF. Written as DNA, the CDR3 is TGTGCCACCAGTAATACAGGGGAGGGCTACACCTTC.

This clone was observed at least ten times. V is TRBV27 and J is TRBJ2-2; D possibly corresponds to TRBD2 (6 bases). Trimming left V 7 bases short and J 4 bases short, with 13 bases between. Germline V gene data show CDR1 as MNHEY and CDR2 as SMNVEV (reference sequence). This CDR3 has 14 residues. The CDR3 sequence is CASTFSGGTGELFF. The CDR3 DNA follows: TGTGCCAGCACGTTCTCCGGGGGCACCGGGGAGCTGTTTTTT.

This clone has a count of ten or more. Here the CDR3 DNA reads TGCGCCAGCGGTACAACAGGGGTCGGCACCGGGGAGCTGTTTTTT. Protein sequence: CASGTTGVGTGELFF. V is TRBV10-1 and J is TRBJ2-2, with 7 bases matching TRBD1. J gave up 4 bases and V 8 bases, and 10 bases lay outside the gene matches. The CDR3 totals 15 residues. Germline CDR1 is WNHNN and CDR2 is SYGVQD (reference sequence).

This clone came up many times. This chain uses TRBV7-2 with TRBJ2-5; unclear D gene. V lost 1 base and J 9 bases, leaving 9 bases between the germline ends. CDR3 length: 12 amino acids. Germline-derived CDR1 and CDR2 are SGHTA and FQGNSA. CDR3 sequence reads: CASSLDLYSQYF. The CDR3 bases are TGTGCCAGCAGCTTAGATCTGTATTCCCAGTACTTC.

This clone was counted ten times or more. A junction boundary mismatches the germline segment, possibly from a read error. The gene calls are TRBV6-1 and TRBJ2-1; possibly TRBD1 for D (6 bases). The CDR3 has 12 amino acids. Germline V CDR1 and CDR2: MNHNS, SASEGT. The CDR3 DNA follows: TGTGCCAGCAGTGAAGGGGGGCATGGCCAGGTCTTC. Residues: CASSEGGHGQVF.

This clone was detected ten times or more. The chain recombines TRBV27 with TRBJ2-6; a weak D match, TRBD1 (6 bases). Germline V CDR1 and CDR2: MNHEY, SMNVEV (reference sequence). CDR3 length: 15 amino acids. V shed 6 bases and J shed 2 bases, with 11 bases lying between them. CDR3 loop: CASSKYRAGANVLTF. CDR3 nucleotide sequence: TGTGCCAGCAGCAAGTACAGGGCTGGGGCCAACGTCCTGACTTTC.

This clone appeared many times. The rearrangement links TRBV27 to TRBJ2-6; tentatively, D is TRBD1 (5 bases). The V and J ends lost 5 bases and 1 base respectively, with 9 bases between them. The CDR3 loop spans 15 amino acids. Germline assignment: CDR1 MNHEY and CDR2 SMNVEV (reference sequence). The CDR3 loop is CASSATGSGANVLTF. CDR3 nucleotides: TGTGCCAGCAGTGCAACAGGATCTGGGGCCAACGTCCTGACTTTC. The variable domain in full, with the rest retrieved from reference TRBV27 and TRBJ2-6, is EAQVTQNPRYLITVTGKKLTVTCSQNMNHEYMSWYRQDPGLGLRQIYYSMNVEVTDKGDVPEGYKVSRKEKRNFPLILESPSPNQTSLYFCASSATGSGANVLTFGAGSRLTVL.

This clone has at least ten counts. CDR3 sequence reads: CASSQEYGMNTEAFF. In DNA form, the CDR3 reads TGCGCCAGCAGCCAAGAATACGGGATGAACACTGAAGCTTTCTTT. The rearrangement links TRBV4-1 to TRBJ1-1; unclear D gene. In germline, CDR1 is MGHRA, CDR2 YSYEKL. There are 15 residues in the CDR3. The V end was cut by 0 bases, the J end by 0 bases, with 8 bases between.

At least ten counts were recorded for this clone. This chain joins TRBV27 and TRBJ2-3; D not resolved. The CDR3 covers 13 residues. In germline, CDR1 is MNHEY, CDR2 SMNVEV (reference sequence). Between the trimmed V and J ends, which lost 1 base and 0 bases, there was a span of 2 bases. Here the CDR3 reads CASSLLSTDTQYF. The CDR3 DNA is TGTGCCAGCAGTTTATTAAGCACAGATACGCAGTATTTT.

This clone was seen many times. The J gene is TRBJ2-6, the V gene TRBV19; tentative D call: TRBD2 (5 bases). Trimming took 0 bases from V and 0 from J, leaving 12 bases between them. This CDR3 contains 18 residues. CDR1 and CDR2 from the germline V gene are LNHDA and SQIVND (reference sequence). The CDR3 region is CASSIDRAVASGANVLTF. In DNA form, the CDR3 reads TGTGCCAGTAGTATAGATCGAGCGGTGGCCTCTGGGGCCAACGTCCTGACTTTC.

This clone was recorded at least ten times. CDR3 in amino acids: CASSPGFETQYF. DNA of the CDR3: TGTGCCAGCAGCCCCGGGTTTGAGACCCAGTACTTC. This chain connects TRBV7-2 to TRBJ2-5; D uncertain. CDR1 SGHTA and CDR2 FQGNSA come from the germline V gene. The CDR3 sequence is 12 residues long. Trimming stripped 5 bases from V and 5 bases from J, with 9 bases between.

This clone was seen ten or more times. The chain employs TRBV10-3 and TRBJ2-7, with D possibly being TRBD2 (6 bases). CDR1 is ENHRY and CDR2 is SYGVKD in the germline V gene. V gave up 2 bases and J gave up 4 bases, with 15 bases separating them. The CDR3 sequence is 15 residues long. The CDR3 sequence is CAISEEGLASYEQYF. The CDR3 DNA sequence: TGTGCCATCAGTGAGGAAGGCCTAGCGTCATACGAGCAGTACTTC.

This clone was counted at least ten times. The chain links TRBV19 to TRBJ1-5, with TRBD1 as a possible D gene (5 bases). The germline V gene encodes CDR1 LNHDA and CDR2 SQIVND (reference sequence). CDR3 length equals 17 residues. Trimming stripped 4 bases from V and 0 bases from J, with 16 bases between. The CDR3 bases are TGTGCCAGTAGTACAACGGGCCGGACATTTAGCAATCAGCCCCAGCATTTT. This sequence encodes CASSTTGRTFSNQPQHF. The full variable domain, its missing parts supplied by reference TRBV19 and TRBJ1-5, is DGGITQSPKYLFRKEGQNVTLSCEQNLNHDAMYWYRQDPGQGLRLIYYSQIVNDFQKGDIAEGYSVSREKKESFPLTVTSAQKNPTAFYLCASSTTGRTFSNQPQHFGDGTRLSIL.

This clone was seen repeatedly, ten times or more. The V and J genes are TRBV19 and TRBJ2-5, with a tentative D call TRBD2 (6 bases). V lost 3 bases and J lost 5, with 16 bases in between. Germline assignment: CDR1 LNHDA and CDR2 SQIVND (reference sequence). The CDR3 has 15 residues. CDR3 bases: TGTGCCAGTAGTATTGCGGGGTACAGCGAGGAGACCCAGTACTTC. Its protein product is CASSIAGYSEETQYF.

This clone was counted many times. The chain uses TRBV2 and TRBJ1-2; 9 nucleotides line up with TRBD1. The CDR3 is 14 amino acids. Germline V gene lookup returns CDR1 SNHLY and CDR2 FYNNEI. V lost 6 bases and J lost 3; bases outside the gene matches: 5. CDR3 DNA sequence: TGTGCCAGCAGCCTTACAGGGGGCGACTATGGCTACACCTTC. This encodes CASSLTGGDYGYTF.

This clone was found many times. This chain connects TRBV2 to TRBJ1-2; possible D gene TRBD1, 5 bases. The CDR3 is made up of 15 amino acids. V dropped 5 bases and J dropped 3 bases, with 16 bases sitting between them. CDR1 is SNHLY, CDR2 FYNNEI, per germline. CDR3 in DNA: TGTGCCAGCAGTCAGGAGGGCGGGGGGGACTATGGCTACACCTTC. Its protein is CASSQEGGGDYGYTF.